Shown below are 22 T cell receptor beta chains from a single sample sequenced in a study of shared clonotypes between healthy human individuals. Method: immunoSEQ multiplex PCR; TCRdb's copy keeps in-frame clones and lacks some. The sample records more than 500,000 clones, 85% to 95% being singletons. CD45RO-negative CD8 cells positively selected for CCR7 made up the naive population, which excluded terminally differentiated effector memory CD45RA+ cells. Sequenced: naive CD8+ T cells sorted from blood. The receptors here all came from a woman under 40 in good health.

V gene TRBV5-8 combines with J gene TRBJ2-5; no clear D gene. The CDR3 runs 16 residues. Looked up from germline, CDR1 is SGHTS and CDR2 is YDEGEE. V was clipped by 0 bases and J by 5 bases, with 17 bases between them. The CDR3 region is CASSLDTPSTGETQYF. The CDR3 DNA is TGTGCCAGCAGCTTGGATACGCCGAGTACGGGCGAGACCCAGTACTTC.

This chain connects TRBV25-1 to TRBJ2-3, with D possibly TRBD2 on 6 matching bases. This CDR3 is built from 13 residues. The V end lost 7 bases, the J end lost 2 bases, and 10 bases lay between the germline ends. The germline V gene encodes CDR1 MGHDK and CDR2 SYGVNS. The CDR3 bases are TGTGCCAGCAACGGAGGGGCCACAGATACGCAGTATTTT. Encoded protein: CASNGGATDTQYF.

The chain has TRBV19 and TRBJ2-1; D possibly matches TRBD1 or TRBD2 (5 bases each). V dropped 4 bases and J dropped 7 bases, with 14 bases sitting between them. The germline V gene encodes CDR1 LNHDA and CDR2 SQIVND (reference sequence). This CDR3 region has 14 residues. DNA of the CDR3: TGTGCCAGTAGTACCCGATCGGGGCCGAATGAGCAGTTCTTC. This translates into CASSTRSGPNEQFF.

The V gene is TRBV7-3, the J gene TRBJ2-5, with D hard to call. Trimming pared 1 base from V and 5 bases from J, leaving 8 bases between. The CDR3 is 13 amino acids. Germline-derived CDR1 and CDR2 are SGHTA and FQGTGA. CDR3 nucleotide sequence: TGTGCCAGCAGCTTAAATTCCGGGGAGACCCAGTACTTC. Protein product: CASSLNSGETQYF.

The chain links TRBV5-1 to TRBJ2-1, with a possible D match to TRBD2 (5 bases). The V and J ends lost 0 bases and 5 bases respectively, with 6 bases between them. The CDR3 is made up of 13 amino acids. Germline loops: CDR1 SGHRS, CDR2 YFSETQ. The CDR3: CASSLAGNNEQFF. The CDR3 nucleotides read TGCGCCAGCAGCTTGGCGGGAAACAATGAGCAGTTCTTC.

This chain uses TRBV6-1 with TRBJ2-1; TRBD1 agrees at 7 bases. Germline lookup yields CDR1 MNHNS and CDR2 SASEGT. CDR3 size: 15 residues. The J segment lost 4 bases and the V segment lost 4 bases, leaving 7 bases of the junction unmatched. CDR3 in DNA: TGTGCCAGCAGTGCCCAGGGGGTATCATACAATGAGCAGTTCTTC. Residues: CASSAQGVSYNEQFF.

V usage is TRBV27 and J usage is TRBJ2-1; D possibly corresponds to TRBD2 (7 bases). V was cut by 10 bases and J by 1 base, with 26 bases left in between. This CDR3 is built from 18 residues. Germline V gene sequence: CDR1 MNHEY, CDR2 SMNVEV (reference sequence). The CDR3 protein is CATEGLGGRERSYNEQFF. The CDR3 DNA follows: TGTGCCACAGAGGGCTTGGGGGGGCGGGAGAGATCCTACAATGAGCAGTTCTTC.

The CDR3, as DNA: TGTGCCAGCAGCGTGGACAGGGAGGGTGCGGATGAGCAGTTCTTC. Protein product: CASSVDREGADEQFF. The genes are TRBV6-1 and TRBJ2-1, with a tentative D call TRBD1 (8 bases). CDR1 MNHNS and CDR2 SASEGT come from the germline V gene. Trimming shortened V by 6 bases and J by 8 bases, and 20 bases separated the two germline ends. The CDR3 is 15 amino acids.

The rearrangement links TRBV4-1 to TRBJ2-7, with D perhaps assigned TRBD1 or TRBD2 (5 bases each). V lost 0 bases to trimming and J lost 2 bases, with 11 bases between them. Looked up from germline, CDR1 is MGHRA and CDR2 is YSYEKL. The CDR3 length is 15 residues. DNA of the CDR3: TGCGCCAGCAGCCAAGAAGACGGGGCCCCCTACGAGCAGTACTTC. It specifies CASSQEDGAPYEQYF.

V is TRBV5-1 and J is TRBJ2-3, with 10 bases fitting TRBD2. J gave up 4 bases and V 9 bases, and 11 bases lay outside the gene matches. Per germline, CDR1 SGHRS and CDR2 YFSETQ. CDR3 size: 15 residues. The CDR3 DNA is TGCGCCACCCGAAATAGCGGGAGGAGCGCAGATACGCAGTATTTT. Translating it yields CATRNSGRSADTQYF.

The chain employs TRBV29-1 and TRBJ2-7; D might be TRBD2 (6 bases). Trimming stripped 5 bases from V and 2 bases from J, with 10 bases between. This CDR3 contains 12 residues. Germline V lookup: CDR1 SQVTM, CDR2 ANQGSEA. The CDR3 sequence: CSVRDSTYEQYF. The CDR3 nucleotides read TGCAGCGTTAGGGACTCCACCTACGAGCAGTACTTC.

The chain uses TRBV5-6 and TRBJ1-4; D ambiguous. CDR1 and CDR2 (germline): SGHDT, YYEEEE. V was trimmed by 0 bases and J by 5 bases, leaving 8 bases between them. The CDR3 contains 14 residues. The CDR3 DNA follows: TGTGCCAGCAGCTTGGCAGGCGTGAATGAAAAACTGTTTTTT. This sequence encodes CASSLAGVNEKLFF.

The chain links TRBV7-3 to TRBJ1-3; a weak D match, TRBD1 (6 bases). V was pared by 3 bases and J by 0 bases, with 12 bases between. The CDR3 length is 16 residues. Germline loops: CDR1 SGHTA, CDR2 FQGTGA. In nucleotides, the CDR3 is TGTGCCAGCAGCTTTGGACAGCTGTTCTCTGGAAACACCATATATTTT. It translates to CASSFGQLFSGNTIYF.

The chain links TRBV28 to TRBJ1-1; D unresolved. Germline V gene data show CDR1 as MDHEN and CDR2 as SYDVKM. The CDR3 is made up of 14 amino acids. Trimming pared 10 bases from V and 2 bases from J, leaving 17 bases between. CDR3 sequence (DNA): TGTGCCATCCAATCGGACGGCACTAACACTGAAGCTTTCTTT. Translation: CAIQSDGTNTEAFF.

CDR3: CASSPLAGQTDEKLFF. The CDR3 nucleotides are TGTGCCAGCAGCCCCCTCGCGGGGCAGACGGATGAAAAACTGTTTTTT. V is TRBV9 and J is TRBJ1-4; TRBD1 might be the D (5 bases). CDR1 and CDR2 from the germline V gene are SGDLS and YYNGEE. The CDR3 consists of 16 residues. Trimming took 4 bases from V and 6 from J, leaving 19 bases between them.

This chain joins TRBV2 and TRBJ2-5; D is tentatively TRBD1 or TRBD2 (5 bases each). The CDR3 consists of 16 residues. Germline CDR1 reads SNHLY; CDR2 reads FYNNEI. V lost 6 bases, J lost 5 bases, and 22 bases lay in between. CDR3 protein: CASSAPGWDPWETQYF. The CDR3 coding sequence is TGTGCCAGCAGCGCCCCCGGGTGGGACCCGTGGGAGACCCAGTACTTC.

V usage is TRBV10-1 and J usage is TRBJ1-5; D remains ambiguous. The germline V gene encodes CDR1 WNHNN and CDR2 SYGVQD (reference sequence). The CDR3 contains 14 residues. V dropped 3 bases and J dropped 2 bases, with 8 bases sitting between them. The CDR3 DNA reads TGCGCCAGCAGTGACTTGGAGCGCAATCAGCCCCAGCATTTT. Translating gives CASSDLERNQPQHF.

A remark on this clone: The same CDR3 is also encoded by other DNA sequences in this sample. V is TRBV28 and J is TRBJ1-5, with TRBD1 matching 7 bases. This CDR3 contains 14 residues. Germline values: CDR1 MDHEN, CDR2 SYDVKM. With 3 bases clipped from V and 6 bases from J, the junction kept 5 bases outside the gene matches. CDR3 residues: CASSFRTGVQPQHF. CDR3 nucleotide sequence: TGTGCCAGCAGTTTTCGGACAGGCGTTCAGCCCCAGCATTTT.

This clone appeared once. The rearrangement uses TRBV13 and TRBJ2-1, with D hard to call. The CDR3 runs to 15 residues. The V gene lost 7 bases and the J gene lost 0 bases, with 13 bases spanning the gap. The germline V gene encodes CDR1 PRHDT and CDR2 FYEKMQ (reference sequence). The CDR3 DNA sequence: TGTGCCAGCATTGTGGGAACGGGCTCCTACAATGAGCAGTTCTTC. Amino acid sequence: CASIVGTGSYNEQFF.

This clone came up once. The V gene is TRBV7-6, the J gene TRBJ2-3; unclear D gene. This CDR3 spans 15 amino acids. With 0 bases removed from V and 0 bases from J, the gap between germline ends came to 7 bases. Germline V gene data show CDR1 as SGHVS and CDR2 as FNYEAQ. The CDR3: CASSLAGISTDTQYF. The CDR3 DNA is TGTGCCAGCAGCTTAGCGGGGATTAGCACAGATACGCAGTATTTT.

The chain carries TRBV6-1 and TRBJ2-6; D ambiguous. V was cut by 3 bases and J by 0 bases, with 15 bases left in between. The CDR3 covers 18 residues. The germline V gene encodes CDR1 MNHNS and CDR2 SASEGT. CDR3 in DNA: TGTGCCAGCAGTGAGTTAGGTAGGCGACCCTCTGGGGCCAACGTCCTGACTTTC. Amino acids: CASSELGRRPSGANVLTF.

On this clone: This sample includes further DNA sequences coding for the same CDR3. The J gene is TRBJ2-7, the V gene TRBV18; D call uncertain. Trimming took 3 bases from V and 2 from J, leaving 8 bases between them. This CDR3 comprises 13 residues. Germline V gene sequence: CDR1 KGHSH, CDR2 LQKENI. The CDR3 protein is CASSPGTTYEQYF. For the CDR3, the DNA is TGTGCCAGCTCACCTGGAACGACCTACGAGCAGTACTTC.